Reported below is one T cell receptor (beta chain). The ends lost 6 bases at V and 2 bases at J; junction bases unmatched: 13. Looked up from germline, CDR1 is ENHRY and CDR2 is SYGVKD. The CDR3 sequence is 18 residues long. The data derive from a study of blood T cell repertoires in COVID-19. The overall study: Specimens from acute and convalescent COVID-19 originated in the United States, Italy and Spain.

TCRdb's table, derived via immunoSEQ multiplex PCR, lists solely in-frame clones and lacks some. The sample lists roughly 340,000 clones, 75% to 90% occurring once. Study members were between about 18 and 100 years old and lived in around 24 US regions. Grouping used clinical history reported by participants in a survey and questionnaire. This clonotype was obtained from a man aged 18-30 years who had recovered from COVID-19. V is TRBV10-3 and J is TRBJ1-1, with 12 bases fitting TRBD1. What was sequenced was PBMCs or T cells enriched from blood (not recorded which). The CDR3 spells CAIRSGTGGAAVNTEAFF. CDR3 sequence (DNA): TGTGCCATCAGGTCCGGGACAGGGGGCGCGGCCGTAAACACTGAAGCTTTCTTT.